The T cell receptor beta chain described here comes from a study of blood T cell repertoires in COVID-19. About the research overall: From the United States, Italy and Spain came samples of acute and convalescent COVID-19. PBMCs, B-cell-depleted T cells, or T cells provided the cDNA or gDNA that made up the material.

The table came from immunoSEQ multiplex PCR; TCRdb's copy has only in-frame clones and leaves some out. The table has just under 350,000 clones, 88% seen once. Seattle enrolled patients during active infection and tracked them longitudinally. This receptor was identified in a woman in her 70s with COVID-19, enrolled during active disease. The sequenced sample was peripheral blood.

The CDR3 here is CASSLAQRGSTDTQYF. Here the CDR3 DNA reads TGTGCCAGCAGCTTGGCCCAGCGGGGGAGCACAGATACGCAGTATTTT. This sequence joins TRBV5-4 and TRBJ2-3, with TRBD2 identical over 8 bases. V was pared by 0 bases and J by 0 bases, with 3 bases of the junction left unmatched. The CDR3 spans 16 residues. Germline values: CDR1 SGHNT, CDR2 YYREEE (reference sequence).